Below, 7 T cell receptor beta chains from the same sample are listed, as sequenced in a study of blood T cell repertoires in COVID-19. Produced via immunoSEQ multiplex PCR; TCRdb's table is partial and in-frame only. The profile shows fewer than 250,000 clones, over 75% of them singletons. Sequenced material: peripheral blood. The origin of the receptors is a woman between 40 and 50 years old who had recovered from COVID-19.

V is TRBV27 and J is TRBJ1-5; D not resolved. The CDR3 is made up of 12 amino acids. Trimming took 8 bases from V and 2 from J, leaving 7 bases between them. Germline loops: CDR1 MNHEY, CDR2 SMNVEV (reference sequence). This CDR3 reads CASRSGNQPQHF. The CDR3 bases are TGTGCCAGCCGGTCCGGCAATCAGCCCCAGCATTTT.

In its sample, this clone was seen a few times. The DNA of the CDR3 is TGTGCTAGTGGTCCCGCCGGGGTTGGTAATGAAAAACTGTTTTTT. The encoded protein is CASGPAGVGNEKLFF. The chain joins TRBV12-5 to TRBJ1-4; D unresolved. Germline loops: CDR1 LGHNT, CDR2 FRNRAP. Between the trimmed V and J ends, which lost 5 bases and 4 bases, there was a span of 14 bases. The CDR3 totals 15 residues.

CDR3 protein: CASSLGGGEQYF. Written as DNA, the CDR3 is TGTGCCAGCAGCTTAGGGGGCGGCGAGCAGTACTTC. The chain combines TRBV7-2 with TRBJ2-7, with a tentative D call TRBD1 (5 bases). The germline V gene encodes CDR1 SGHTA and CDR2 FQGNSA. Trimming took 1 base from V and 6 from J, leaving 7 bases between them. CDR3 length: 12 amino acids.

The rearrangement joins TRBV30 to TRBJ1-1; D is ambiguous. The V and J ends lost 1 base and 2 bases respectively, with 11 bases between them. CDR3 length equals 14 residues. Germline CDR1 and CDR2: GTSNPN and SVGIG (reference sequence). As DNA, the CDR3 is TGTGCCTGGAGTGGTCACAGCCTAAACACTGAAGCTTTCTTT. It specifies CAWSGHSLNTEAFF.

The rearrangement links TRBV2 to TRBJ1-5, with TRBD1 matching over 7 bases. Germline assignment: CDR1 SNHLY and CDR2 FYNNEI. With 6 bases clipped from V and 7 bases from J, the junction kept 9 bases outside the gene matches. The CDR3 has 14 residues. The CDR3 loop reads CASRGTAGAQPQHF. DNA of the CDR3: TGTGCCAGCAGGGGGACAGCAGGGGCCCAGCCCCAGCATTTT.

The chain links TRBV6-5 to TRBJ2-7; 11 nucleotides line up with TRBD2. The CDR3 spans 14 residues. CDR1 and CDR2 from the germline V gene are MNHEY and SVGAGI. J gave up 0 bases and V 7 bases, and 2 bases lay outside the gene matches. CDR3 residues: CASKTSGSSYEQYF. The CDR3 DNA is TGTGCCAGCAAAACTAGCGGGAGCTCCTACGAGCAGTACTTC.

V usage is TRBV7-2 and J usage is TRBJ2-1; D possibly corresponds to TRBD2 (6 bases). This CDR3 is built from 14 residues. The germline V gene encodes CDR1 SGHTA and CDR2 FQGNSA. V was pared by 5 bases and J by 7 bases, with 15 bases between. CDR3 residues: CASSTRLDPNEQFF. The CDR3 DNA reads as TGTGCCAGCAGCACGAGACTAGATCCAAATGAGCAGTTCTTC.